These T cell receptor beta chains were read from a single sample in a study of T-cell memory formation after mild COVID-19. One entry per CDR3 protein, called by TCRdb with MiXCR from the 5' RACE reads. In the table there are 450,000 or so distinct CDR3 sequences, about 23% of which are singletons. The specimen sequenced was PBMCs or a T cell subset sorted from them (not recorded which). The receptor set was obtained from an adult woman who had mild COVID-19 (a few samples of this study predate the infection). Cell type and time point are not known. Both conserved end residues are part of each CDR3. Each record gives: CDR3 DNA, CDR3 protein, V gene, D gene, J gene, CDR3 length, clone size. A D gene is named only where the DNA matches it firmly. Some rows have no size entry. The others give once, few or many, or a class for an expanded clone.

TGTGCCAGCAGCCAAGATCGGGCGCGGGAGTACGGGCCCCAACGAGGCGATACGCAGTATTTT	CASSQDRAREYGPQRGDTQYF	TRBV3-1	TRBD2	TRBJ2-3	21	.
TGTGCCAGCTCGTTAACAACGATGAGGGGCAATCAGCCCCAGCATTTT	CASSLTTMRGNQPQHF	TRBV18	.	TRBJ1-5	16	once
TGTGCCATCAGCACCGACAGGGGAGGAATTAGCAATCAGCCCCAGCATTTT	CAISTDRGGISNQPQHF	TRBV10-3	TRBD1	TRBJ1-5	17	.
TGTGCCAGCAGAAACCCCAGACGCTACGAGCAGTACTTC	CASRNPRRYEQYF	TRBV6-5	.	TRBJ2-7	13	few
TGTGCCAGCAGCACTAGCGGACACCATGCAGATACGCAGTATTTT	CASSTSGHHADTQYF	TRBV11-2	TRBD2	TRBJ2-3	15	.
TGTGCCACCAGTGCCCTAGCGGGAGACATAGAGACCCAGTACTTC	CATSALAGDIETQYF	TRBV24-1	TRBD2	TRBJ2-5	15	few
TGTGCCAGCAGCCAACGCCCGGCCACTCTATCTAGGGCCAACGTCCTGACTTTC	CASSQRPATLSRANVLTF	TRBV3-1	.	TRBJ2-6	18	few
TGTGCCAGCACCGGGGAGGTCCATAGCAATCAGCCCCAGCATTTT	CASTGEVHSNQPQHF	TRBV12-3/TRBV12-4	.	TRBJ1-5	15	few
TGCGCCAGCAGCCCTGGACAGGGCGTTAAGGAAAAACTGTTTTTT	CASSPGQGVKEKLFF	TRBV5-1	TRBD1	TRBJ1-4	15	.
TGTGCCAGCAGTTTATCCGTCGGGGGGACAGGGGGGTCCTATGGCTACACCTTC	CASSLSVGGTGGSYGYTF	TRBV27	TRBD1	TRBJ1-2	18	.
TGTGCCAGCAGTTTAGGAGGGGGCGCAATCTATGGCTACACCTTC	CASSLGGGAIYGYTF	TRBV27	TRBD1	TRBJ1-2	15	.
TGTGCCAGCAGCTTAACCTGGACTACCCGCACAGATACGCAGTATTTT	CASSLTWTTRTDTQYF	TRBV7-2	.	TRBJ2-3	16	many
TGTGCCACCAGCAGAGTAGGGTCTCGCAGATTCTACAATGAGCAGTTCTTC	CATSRVGSRRFYNEQFF	TRBV15	.	TRBJ2-1	17	few
TGTGCCAGCAGCACCCGGACAGGGACTAGCACAGATACGCAGTATTTT	CASSTRTGTSTDTQYF	TRBV7-2	TRBD1	TRBJ2-3	16	.
TGTGCCTCGGAGATGCCGGGATCCTACGAGCAGTACTTC	CASEMPGSYEQYF	TRBV10-3	.	TRBJ2-7	13	.
TGCGCCAGCAGCCAAGTAGGGAGGCTGGCAGATAACTATGGCTACACCTTC	CASSQVGRLADNYGYTF	TRBV4-1	.	TRBJ1-2	17	few
TGTGCCAGCAGTCCAACACTGGATAGCAATCAGCCCCAGCATTTT	CASSPTLDSNQPQHF	TRBV6-5	.	TRBJ1-5	15	few
TGTGCCACCAGAGACTCCCGAACAGGGGGCGTCGCTGAAGCTTTCTTT	CATRDSRTGGVAEAFF	TRBV24-1	TRBD1	TRBJ1-1	16	.
TGTGCCAGCAGCCTGGGGACCTCGGGGTACACTGAAGCTTTCTTT	CASSLGTSGYTEAFF	TRBV13	.	TRBJ1-1	15	.
TGCAGCGTTAAGATGGGCTCCTACGAGCAGTACTTC	CSVKMGSYEQYF	TRBV29-1	.	TRBJ2-7	12	.
TGTGCCACCAGTGACCCGGTCGGGGCTGAAGCTTTCTTT	CATSDPVGAEAFF	TRBV24-1	.	TRBJ1-1	13	few
TGCGCCAGCAGCGCTCGGACAGGGACGAACACTGAAGCTTTCTTT	CASSARTGTNTEAFF	TRBV4-1	TRBD1	TRBJ1-1	15	.
TGCGCCAGCAGCCACCCAAGCGGGAGGACCCACTACGAGCAGTACTTC	CASSHPSGRTHYEQYF	TRBV4-1	TRBD2	TRBJ2-7	16	.
TGTGCCAGCACCCAGACAGGGCGGCTAACCAACTCCTACGAGCAGTACTTC	CASTQTGRLTNSYEQYF	TRBV6-5	TRBD1	TRBJ2-7	17	.
TGTGCCAGCAGCGGCCGGGACAGGGTGGCGACAGATACGCAGTATTTT	CASSGRDRVATDTQYF	TRBV5-8	TRBD1	TRBJ2-3	16	few
TGTGCCAGCAGCCTCGACAGGGAACTATACGAGCAGTACTTC	CASSLDRELYEQYF	TRBV5-8	TRBD1	TRBJ2-7	14	few
TGCGCCAGCAGCTCGACAGGGGTTTACGAGCAGTACTTC	CASSSTGVYEQYF	TRBV5-1	TRBD1	TRBJ2-7	13	few
TGTGCCAGCAGTTTAACAGGGGGCTACCAAGGAGTATCTTTCTTT	CASSLTGGYQGVSFF	TRBV12-3/TRBV12-4	TRBD1	TRBJ1-1	15	many
TGCGCCAGCAGCCAAGAAGTAGCGGGAGGGCCGGTCACCGGGGAGCTGTTTTTT	CASSQEVAGGPVTGELFF	TRBV4-3	TRBD2	TRBJ2-2	18	.
TGTGCCAGCAGCTTAAGGGCCGACAGGGGGGCCCAAGAGACCCAGTACTTC	CASSLRADRGAQETQYF	TRBV7-8	TRBD1	TRBJ2-5	17	few
TGTGCCAGCAGCTTATCGGGACAGGGGTTTCAGCCCCAGCATTTT	CASSLSGQGFQPQHF	TRBV7-2	TRBD1	TRBJ1-5	15	.
TGTGCCAGCAGAGGGACAGGGCGTCCAGATACGCAGTATTTT	CASRGTGRPDTQYF	TRBV6-5	TRBD1	TRBJ2-3	14	.
TGCAGTGCTAGAGTCCCTAGCGGGGGGGCTAGTCTCGGGGAGCTGTTTTTT	CSARVPSGGASLGELFF	TRBV20-1	TRBD2	TRBJ2-2	17	.
TGCGCCAGCAGCCAAATACCTGGGGGGTTGAACACTGAAGCTTTCTTT	CASSQIPGGLNTEAFF	TRBV5-1	.	TRBJ1-1	16	few
TGTGCCACCAGTGATTTGGGCAGGCCGGCCACTACGTTCAATGAGCAGTTCTTC	CATSDLGRPATTFNEQFF	TRBV24-1	.	TRBJ2-1	18	.
TGTGCCAGCAGCAAAGATTGGGTCAGGTCGAGGCTTGGGTACAATGAGCAGTTCTTC	CASSKDWVRSRLGYNEQFF	TRBV21-1	.	TRBJ2-1	19	few
TGTGCCAGCAGTCCCGGGACAGGGGACGGCAATCAGCCCCAGAATTTT	CASSPGTGDGNQPQNF	TRBV3-1	TRBD1	TRBJ1-5	16	once